This T cell receptor beta chain appears in the sequencing data of a study of resident and recirculating memory T cells in vitiligo. Germline V gives CDR1 MDHEN, CDR2 SYDVKM. The V and J ends lost 4 bases and 0 bases, in that order; junction bases with no gene match: 23. This CDR3 has 21 amino acids. Clones were read by immunoSEQ multiplex PCR, and TCRdb kept only the in-frame ones, dropping some. The sample shows tens of thousands of clones, 80% to 95% of them seen only once. Sequencing used blood. This TCR was recovered from a male donor with vitiligo. This chain connects TRBV28 to TRBJ2-7, with TRBD1 matching over 8 bases. The chain's CDR3 is CASSYPDEKTGEQEASYEQYF. DNA of the CDR3: TGTGCCAGCAGTTACCCCGACGAGAAGACAGGGGAACAAGAGGCCTCCTACGAGCAGTACTTC.